Presented here are 30 T cell receptor beta chains from one specimen sequenced in a study of monozygotic twins with inflammatory bowel disease. TCRdb re-called the 5' RACE reads and gives one entry per CDR3 protein, without DNA. In all, the sample yields about 300,000 distinct CDR3 sequences. Sequenced material: blood. All receptors come from a human donor with ulcerative colitis or Crohn's disease, or a healthy co-twin of an affected twin (not recorded which).

V gene TRBV6-1 combines with J gene TRBJ2-1; TCRdb lists TRBD1, though no DNA is available to test this call. This CDR3 is built from 14 residues. Germline CDR1 and CDR2: MNHNS and SASEGT. The CDR3 reads CASRPGGGQREQFF.

The rearrangement uses TRBV20-1 and TRBJ2-7; TCRdb's D call, TRBD2, is unchecked because there is no DNA. This CDR3 contains 15 residues. Germline V gene lookup returns CDR1 DFQATT and CDR2 SNEGSKA (reference sequence). CDR3 loop: CSARDKGSGGYEQYF.

This chain links TRBV24-1 with TRBJ2-2; TCRdb calls TRBD1, which cannot be checked without DNA. This CDR3 has 16 amino acids. The V gene's germline CDR1 is KGHDR and CDR2 SFDVKD. The CDR3 loop reads CATSDPGQGVSGELFF.

J is TRBJ1-2 and V is TRBV3-1; the TCRdb D gene call, TRBD1, has no DNA to confirm it. There are 15 residues in the CDR3. The germline CDR1 and CDR2 sequences are LGHDT and YNNKEL (reference sequence). The CDR3 sequence is CASSQGIWGPYGYTF. Based on the CDR3 plus reference TRBV3-1 and TRBJ1-2, the full variable domain is DTAVSQTPKYLVTQMGNDKSIKCEQNLGHDTMYWYKQDSKKFLKIMFSYNNKELIINETVPNRFSPKSPDKAHLNLHINSLELGDSAVYFCASSQGIWGPYGYTFGSGTRLTVV.

The CDR3 here is CASTLWSGGSTDTQYF. The J gene is TRBJ2-3, the V gene TRBV27; TCRdb picks TRBD2, but there is no DNA to check that call. The CDR3 is made up of 16 amino acids. CDR1 is MNHEY and CDR2 is SMNVEV in the germline V gene (reference sequence).

The chain joins TRBV28 to TRBJ2-7. CDR3 size: 12 residues. CDR1 and CDR2 from the germline V gene are MDHEN and SYDVKM. This chain's CDR3 is CASSLGFDEQYF.

CDR3 sequence reads: CASRAGQGSRSRGWQETQYF. The rearrangement joins TRBV6-2 or TRBV6-3 to TRBJ2-5; TCRdb selects TRBD1, and the lack of DNA leaves this call unchecked. The CDR3 extends over 20 amino acids. Germline V gene sequence: CDR1 MNHEY, CDR2 SVGEGT.

The chain has TRBV5-1 and TRBJ2-5; TCRdb's D call of TRBD1 is untestable without DNA. The germline V gene has CDR1 SGHRS and CDR2 YFSETQ. The CDR3 covers 13 residues. This CDR3 is CASSSGVGETQYF.

The chain is built from TRBV4-3 and TRBJ2-7; TCRdb returns TRBD2, unconfirmable since there is no DNA. From germline, CDR1 is LGHNA and CDR2 YSLEER. The CDR3 totals 16 residues. CDR3 protein: CASSQAPAGGPYEQYF.

The chain links TRBV20-1 to TRBJ1-4. The germline gives CDR1 DFQATT, CDR2 SNEGSKA (reference sequence). CDR3 length equals 15 residues. CDR3 sequence: CSAILRKGPQEKLFF.

The chain links TRBV5-5 to TRBJ1-1; the TCRdb call, TRBD1, lacks DNA for checking. The length of the CDR3 is 13 residues. Germline loops: CDR1 SGHKS, CDR2 YYEKEE (reference sequence). CDR3 residues: CASSHDRGTEAFF.

The V call is TRBV11-2, the J call TRBJ2-3; the D call from TCRdb, TRBD2, cannot be confirmed without DNA. The CDR3 runs to 18 residues. Germline CDR1 and CDR2: SGHAT and FQNNGV. The CDR3: CASSLTSGGPSSTDTQYF.

The chain is built from TRBV7-2 and TRBJ2-2; with no DNA, the TCRdb D assignment of TRBD1 cannot be verified. Germline assignment: CDR1 SGHTA and CDR2 FQGNSA. This CDR3 is built from 15 residues. CDR3 sequence reads: CASSLDPGGTGELFF.

This chain joins TRBV7-2 and TRBJ1-2; TCRdb proposes TRBD1, but this gene call is untestable without DNA. The CDR3 runs to 13 residues. CDR1 is SGHTA and CDR2 is FQGNSA in the germline V gene. The CDR3 here is CASDRFSLGSYTF.

The chain uses TRBV6-2 or TRBV6-3 and TRBJ2-7; TCRdb gives TRBD1 as the D gene, but with no DNA this cannot be confirmed. This CDR3 contains 14 residues. Germline V CDR1 and CDR2: MNHEY, SVGEGT. CDR3 region: CASSYPDRVYEQYF.

The chain links TRBV30 to TRBJ2-1; the D call of TRBD2 rests on TCRdb alone, since no DNA is present to check it. The CDR3 has 15 amino acids. CDR1 GTSNPN and CDR2 SVGIG come from the germline V gene (reference sequence). Here the CDR3 reads CAWSVSGRAWNEQFF.

The chain joins TRBV4-3 to TRBJ2-7; TCRdb gives TRBD1 as the D gene, but with no DNA this cannot be confirmed. The CDR3 is made up of 16 amino acids. Germline values: CDR1 LGHNA, CDR2 YSLEER. CDR3 residues: CASSKGTGVVTYEQYF.

V gene TRBV4-3 combines with J gene TRBJ1-1; TCRdb designates TRBD1, a call that cannot be tested without DNA. The CDR3 is made up of 18 amino acids. Germline CDR1 LGHNA, CDR2 YSLEER. The CDR3: CASSQDPMGQGGNTEAFF.

V usage is TRBV24-1 and J usage is TRBJ1-2; the TCRdb call, TRBD1, lacks DNA for checking. The CDR3 sequence is 12 residues long. Looked up from germline, CDR1 is KGHDR and CDR2 is SFDVKD. The CDR3 reads CAIRDTTYGYTF.

V gene TRBV4-2 combines with J gene TRBJ2-1; TCRdb's D call, TRBD2, is unchecked because there is no DNA. The germline CDR1 and CDR2 sequences are LGHNA and YNFKEQ. This CDR3 region has 16 residues. The CDR3 here is CASSQGTSGRLNEQFF.

The CDR3 loop reads CASTRRGDYNEQFF. The rearrangement uses TRBV12-3 or TRBV12-4 and TRBJ2-1; with no DNA, the TCRdb D assignment of TRBD1 cannot be verified. This CDR3 contains 14 residues.

The gene calls are TRBV4-3 and TRBJ2-3; TCRdb selects TRBD2, and the lack of DNA leaves this call unchecked. Germline V CDR1 and CDR2: LGHNA, YSLEER. This CDR3 has 17 amino acids. The CDR3 spells CASSQDEAGGHTDTQYF.

V gene TRBV7-2 combines with J gene TRBJ2-3; checking the TCRdb D call of TRBD1 is not possible without DNA. The CDR3 runs to 17 residues. Germline CDR1 is SGHTA and CDR2 is FQGNSA. The CDR3 reads CASSLKGNRGLGDTQYF.

CDR3 residues: CASSIVTGTNEKLFF. V usage is TRBV6-1 and J usage is TRBJ1-4. Germline V gene data show CDR1 as MNHNS and CDR2 as SASEGT. This CDR3 comprises 15 residues.

The chain carries TRBV20-1 and TRBJ1-1; the TCRdb D gene call, TRBD1, has no DNA to confirm it. The CDR3 is 14 residues long. Germline V CDR1 and CDR2: DFQATT, SNEGSKA (reference sequence). CDR3 region: CSAYDRIVHTEAFF.

The chain employs TRBV19 and TRBJ1-5. The CDR3 spans 17 residues. CDR1 is LNHDA, CDR2 SQIVND, per germline (reference sequence). CDR3 amino acids: CASNRGGDTQDNQPQHF.

CDR3 amino acids: CASSRYRGSYNEQFF. The rearrangement joins TRBV4-3 to TRBJ2-1. CDR1 and CDR2 (germline): LGHNA, YSLEER. The CDR3 sequence is 15 residues long.

The chain carries TRBV3-1 and TRBJ2-1; TCRdb outputs TRBD2, but without DNA this stays unchecked. CDR1 is LGHDT, CDR2 YNNKEL, per germline (reference sequence). The CDR3 has 22 amino acids. CDR3 in amino acids: CASSRNIKGCLGLAGERNEQFF.

The rearrangement joins TRBV6-5 to TRBJ2-7. Germline V gives CDR1 MNHEY, CDR2 SVGAGI. The CDR3 is 14 amino acids. CDR3 protein: CASSYSASGYEQYF.

J is TRBJ2-2 and V is TRBV4-2; TCRdb lists TRBD1, though no DNA is available to test this call. CDR1 LGHNA and CDR2 YNFKEQ come from the germline V gene. The CDR3 sequence is 22 residues long. The CDR3 loop is CASSPYSRWDRGTSGSTGELFF.